The 2 T cell receptor beta chains in this list originate from one sample, sequenced in a study of breast tumors, draining lymph nodes, adjacent tissues. Samples came from axillary lymph nodes draining the breast cancer. A single record per CDR3 protein comes from TCRdb applying MiXCR to the multiplex PCR reads. The sample lists about 89,000 distinct CDR3 sequences, roughly 29% seen once, with over 7.5% in the top ten. The material sequenced was axillary lymph node tissue. These receptors all come from a female donor with breast cancer. Some clones in this sample may be carry-over from other donors' samples.

This clonotype was counted many times. V is TRBV20-1 and J is TRBJ2-7; D gene ambiguous. Trimming took 1 base from V and 0 from J, leaving 25 bases between them. Germline V gives CDR1 DFQATT, CDR2 SNEGSKA (reference sequence). This CDR3 is built from 19 residues. CDR3 sequence: CSARVSTGSPPFASYEQYF. The CDR3 nucleotides read TGCAGTGCTAGAGTGTCGACGGGCTCCCCCCCGTTTGCCTCCTACGAGCAGTACTTC.

This clonotype was picked up many times. The chain couples TRBV20-1 to TRBJ1-5; D gene unclear. CDR3 size: 14 residues. Germline V gene sequence: CDR1 DFQATT, CDR2 SNEGSKA (reference sequence). Trimming cost V 3 bases and J 8 bases, with 17 bases left between them. In DNA, the CDR3 is TGCAGTGCTAGCACCGCTCGGGGTATGGAGCCCCAGCATTTT. Its protein is CSASTARGMEPQHF.